These T cell receptor beta chains were read from a single sample in a study of OX40 agonist ivuxolimab in advanced cancers. The repertoire was sequenced with immunoSEQ multiplex PCR; TCRdb's copy has only in-frame clones and lacks some. The sample has 65,000 to 75,000 clones; 82% are singletons. Here the sequenced sample was CD4+ or CD8+ T cells sorted from blood, taken in a trial of the OX40 agonist ivuxolimab. All receptors come from an adult with an advanced solid tumor such as melanoma, head and neck, liver or kidney cancer. The CDR3 runs from the conserved cysteine through the conserved F or W. D genes are given only for firm matches. Expanded clones are given a class, and other clones once, few, many or no size at all.

>TRBJ2-4|TRBV6-5|TRBD1|15|.
CASAVGQGWKNIQYF
TGTGCCAGCGCCGTCGGACAGGGCTGGAAAAACATTCAGTACTTC
>TRBJ2-1|TRBV5-8|TRBD1|15|.
CASSVQGARYNEQFF
TGTGCCAGCAGCGTACAGGGGGCAAGGTACAATGAGCAGTTCTTC
>TRBJ1-3|TRBV4-1|.|20|.
CASSQPGAGNRPNSGNTIYF
TGCGCCAGCAGCCAACCGGGGGCAGGGAATCGCCCTAACTCTGGAAACACCATATATTTT
>TRBJ1-1|TRBV5-5|.|15|.
CASSFGVAVQTEAFF
TGTGCCAGCAGCTTCGGAGTCGCGGTTCAGACTGAAGCTTTCTTT
>TRBJ2-6|TRBV5-1|.|13|.
CASSLAGANVLTF
TGCGCCAGCAGCTTGGCTGGGGCCAACGTCCTGACTTTC
>TRBJ2-7|TRBV11-1|TRBD1|13|.
CASSLTGTDEQYF
TGTGCCAGCAGCTTAACCGGGACAGATGAGCAGTACTTC
>TRBJ2-7|TRBV19|.|15|.
CASSIGGKRLYEQYF
TGTGCCAGTAGTATCGGGGGAAAACGGCTCTACGAGCAGTACTTC
>TRBJ2-5|TRBV11-2|TRBD1|15|.
CASSLGQGARETQYF
TGTGCCAGCAGCTTAGGTCAGGGGGCGAGGGAGACCCAGTACTTC
>TRBJ2-2|TRBV28|.|17|.
CASSLRYVRSNTGELFF
TGTGCCAGCAGTTTAAGATACGTAAGATCTAACACCGGGGAGCTGTTTTTT
>TRBJ1-2|TRBV30|.|15|.
CAWSLPGGGGYGYTF
TGTGCCTGGAGTCTCCCCGGGGGGGGAGGGTATGGCTACACCTTC
>TRBJ2-2|TRBV28|TRBD2|14|.
CASRVAGATGELFF
TGTGCCAGCAGAGTAGCGGGGGCCACCGGGGAGCTGTTTTTT
>TRBJ1-5|TRBV6-1|.|15|.
CASSLNRVSNQPQHF
TGTGCCAGCAGTCTTAACAGGGTGAGCAATCAGCCCCAGCATTTT
>TRBJ1-2|TRBV27|.|14|.
CASRAGTRPYGYTF
TGTGCCAGCAGAGCCGGGACCCGACCCTATGGCTACACCTTC
>TRBJ1-1|TRBV14|TRBD1|14|.
CASSRPGGGTEAFF
TGTGCCAGCAGCCGGCCAGGGGGAGGCACTGAAGCTTTCTTT
>TRBJ2-4|TRBV2|.|17|.
CASNFGDVSKSGNIQYF
TGTGCCAGCAACTTCGGGGACGTCAGCAAGTCGGGGAACATTCAGTACTTC
>TRBJ1-1|TRBV19|TRBD1|15|.
CASSIARTGGTEAFF
TGTGCCAGTAGTATAGCCCGGACAGGGGGGACTGAAGCTTTCTTT
>TRBJ1-3|TRBV6-1|.|13|.
CASREASGNTIYF
TGTGCCAGCAGAGAGGCCTCTGGAAACACCATATATTTT
>TRBJ1-1|TRBV19|.|14|.
CASSIDRANTEAFF
TGTGCCAGTAGTATAGACAGGGCTAACACTGAAGCTTTCTTT
>TRBJ2-7|TRBV5-6|.|16|.
CASSELQGGKSYEQYF
TGTGCCAGCAGCGAACTACAGGGGGGGAAGTCCTACGAGCAGTACTTC
>TRBJ1-6|TRBV5-8|TRBD1|20|.
CASSWGGGQGQDSYNSPLHF
TGTGCCAGCAGCTGGGGAGGGGGACAGGGACAAGACTCCTATAATTCACCCCTCCACTTT
>TRBJ1-1|TRBV19|.|15|.
CASSIDPRAGTEAFF
TGTGCCAGTAGTATAGATCCCCGAGCCGGCACTGAAGCTTTCTTT
>TRBJ1-1|TRBV15|TRBD1|14|.
CATSKQGANTEAFF
TGTGCCACCAGCAAACAGGGGGCGAACACTGAAGCTTTCTTT
>TRBJ1-4|TRBV12-1|.|18|.
CASSFGCRQGYTNEKLFF
TGTGCCAGCAGCTTTGGGTGCAGACAGGGGTACACTAATGAAAAACTGTTTTTT
>TRBJ2-5|TRBV28|TRBD1|16|.
CASSLTRDSSRGTQYF
TGTGCCAGCAGCTTAACCCGGGACAGCTCAAGAGGGACCCAGTACTTC
>TRBJ2-5|TRBV7-2|TRBD1|16|.
CASSPRPAGGLGTQYF
TGTGCCAGCAGCCCGCGACCGGCAGGGGGCCTGGGGACCCAGTACTTC
>TRBJ1-1|TRBV25-1|.|14|.
CASSALDRTTEAFF
TGTGCCAGCAGTGCCCTGGACAGAACCACTGAAGCTTTCTTT
>TRBJ2-7|TRBV7-2|.|15|few
CASSLLTRADYEQYF
TGTGCCAGCAGCTTACTTACCAGGGCCGATTACGAGCAGTACTTC
>TRBJ1-2|TRBV7-8|.|15|.
CASSLGGDSPDGYTF
TGTGCCAGCAGCTTAGGAGGTGACAGCCCTGATGGCTACACCTTC
>TRBJ2-2|TRBV7-2|.|16|.
CASSFGRGRVTGELFF
TGTGCCAGCAGCTTCGGTCGGGGGCGGGTCACCGGGGAGCTGTTTTTT
>TRBJ1-3|TRBV5-5|.|16|.
CASSLGDAISGNTIYF
TGTGCCAGCAGCTTGGGGGACGCCATCTCTGGAAACACCATATATTTT
>TRBJ1-2|TRBV11-3|.|15|.
CASSSNRQHRDGYTF
TGTGCCAGCAGCTCCAATAGACAGCACAGGGATGGCTACACCTTC
>TRBJ1-5|TRBV10-2|.|14|once
CASSETVSNQPQHF
TGCGCCAGCAGTGAGACGGTTAGCAATCAGCCCCAGCATTTT
>TRBJ2-1|TRBV19|.|16|.
CASTPGFRAESNEQFF
TGTGCCAGTACCCCTGGCTTTCGGGCGGAGTCCAATGAGCAGTTCTTC
>TRBJ2-3|TRBV7-6|.|14|.
CASSLSQGPDTQYF
TGTGCCAGCAGCTTATCCCAGGGGCCCGATACGCAGTATTTT
>TRBJ2-5|TRBV6-5|TRBD2|15|.
CASSYYAAGEETQYF
TGTGCCAGCAGTTACTATGCAGCGGGGGAAGAGACCCAGTACTTC
>TRBJ2-3|TRBV15|.|15|.
CATSRDPNRADTQYF
TGTGCCACCAGCAGAGATCCGAACAGGGCAGATACGCAGTATTTT
>TRBJ1-2|TRBV28|TRBD1|13|.
CASRGDSFYGYTF
TGTGCCAGCAGGGGGGACAGCTTCTATGGCTACACCTTC
>TRBJ2-7|TRBV29-1|TRBD2|11|.
CSVFTSGRGYF
TGCAGCGTGTTTACTAGCGGGAGGGGGTACTTC
>TRBJ2-7|TRBV11-2|.|13|.
CASRKPGTNEQYF
TGTGCCAGCAGAAAACCGGGAACGAACGAGCAGTACTTC
>TRBJ2-3|TRBV5-6|.|15|.
CASSLAYRTSRAQYF
TGTGCCAGCAGCTTGGCCTACAGGACCTCACGTGCGCAGTATTTT
>TRBJ2-3|TRBV4-1|TRBD2|16|.
CASSQLGLAGDDTQYF
TGCGCCAGCAGCCAACTAGGACTAGCGGGAGATGATACGCAGTATTTT
>TRBJ1-2|TRBV19|.|15|.
CASSIAARGVYGYTF
TGTGCCAGTAGTATAGCGGCTCGGGGGGTGTATGGCTACACCTTC
>TRBJ2-6|TRBV19|.|14|.
CASSPSSGANVLTF
TGTGCCAGTAGTCCTTCCTCTGGGGCCAACGTCCTGACTTTC
>TRBJ2-2|TRBV9|TRBD2|17|.
CASSVGAAGVKSGELFF
TGTGCCAGCAGCGTAGGGGCGGCGGGAGTCAAATCCGGGGAGCTGTTTTTT
>TRBJ2-7|TRBV30|.|16|.
CAWSPLGGDWGYEQYF
TGTGCCTGGAGCCCTCTAGGGGGAGATTGGGGCTACGAGCAGTACTTC
>TRBJ2-7|TRBV27|.|15|.
CASSLDGALTYEQYF
TGTGCCAGCAGTTTAGATGGCGCCCTGACCTACGAGCAGTACTTC
>TRBJ2-1|TRBV5-1|.|14|.
CASSGGSEVNEQFF
TGCGCCAGCAGCGGGGGTAGCGAGGTGAATGAGCAGTTCTTC